This T cell receptor (beta chain) came from a study of identical twins. MiXCR, applied by TCRdb to the 5' RACE reads, yields one record per CDR3 protein. The sample lists roughly 1.6 million distinct CDR3 sequences, around 33% occurring once. CDR3 length: 16 amino acids. The germline V gene encodes CDR1 MDHEN and CDR2 SYDVKM. The V gene lost 4 bases and the J gene lost 3 bases, with 16 bases spanning the gap. In this sample, this clonotype turned up a few times. The source material was cord blood. This rearrangement joins TRBV28 to TRBJ2-1; D is possibly TRBD2 (5 bases). This clonotype originated in a newborn girl in good health. Here the CDR3 reads CASSSRGLADYNEQFF. The CDR3 bases are TGTGCCAGCAGTTCAAGAGGTCTAGCCGACTACAATGAGCAGTTCTTC.